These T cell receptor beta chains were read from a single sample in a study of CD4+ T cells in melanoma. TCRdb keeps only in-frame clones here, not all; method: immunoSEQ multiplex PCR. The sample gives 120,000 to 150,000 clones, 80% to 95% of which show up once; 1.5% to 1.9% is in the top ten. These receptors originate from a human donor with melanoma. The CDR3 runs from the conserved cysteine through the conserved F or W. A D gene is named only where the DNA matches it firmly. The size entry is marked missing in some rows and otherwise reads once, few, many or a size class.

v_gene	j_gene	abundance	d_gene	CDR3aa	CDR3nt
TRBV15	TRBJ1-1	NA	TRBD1	CATSKTGANTEAFF	TGTGCCACCAGCAAGACAGGGGCCAACACTGAAGCTTTCTTT
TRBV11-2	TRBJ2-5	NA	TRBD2	CASSLVQSGGPETQYF	TGTGCCAGCAGCTTAGTTCAAAGCGGGGGTCCGGAGACCCAGTACTTC
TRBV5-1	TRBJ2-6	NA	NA	CASRLVGQKPSGANVLTF	TGCGCCAGCAGGCTAGTGGGGCAGAAACCCTCTGGGGCCAACGTCCTGACTTTC
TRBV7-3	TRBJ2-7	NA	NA	CASSSKNRRNYEQYF	TGTGCCAGCAGCTCGAAGAATAGGCGAAACTACGAGCAGTACTTC
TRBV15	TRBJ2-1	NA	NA	CATSRDRATNEQFF	TGTGCCACCAGCAGAGATCGGGCGACCAATGAGCAGTTCTTC
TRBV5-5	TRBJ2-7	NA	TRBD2	CASTLIAGGTYEQYF	TGTGCCAGCACCCTAATAGCGGGGGGTACCTACGAGCAGTACTTC
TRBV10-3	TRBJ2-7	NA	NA	CAISESSQGGTEQYF	TGTGCCATCAGTGAGTCTAGCCAGGGGGGGACCGAGCAGTACTTC
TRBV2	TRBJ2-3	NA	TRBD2	CASSEAEAGVFTSTDTQYF	TGTGCCAGCAGTGAAGCAGAAGCGGGAGTATTCACTAGCACAGATACGCAGTATTTT
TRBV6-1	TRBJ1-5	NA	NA	CASRQQTAGVQPQHF	TGTGCCAGCAGACAGCAGACGGCAGGGGTTCAGCCCCAGCATTTT
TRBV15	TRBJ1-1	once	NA	CATSRERRGSGAFF	TGTGCCACCAGCAGAGAAAGGAGGGGCTCGGGCGCTTTCTTT
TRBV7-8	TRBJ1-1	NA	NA	CASSFLGAVGTEAFF	TGTGCCAGCAGCTTCCTCGGGGCGGTGGGCACTGAAGCTTTCTTT
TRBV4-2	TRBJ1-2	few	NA	CASSQNQEVYGYTF	TGTGCCAGCAGCCAAAATCAGGAGGTCTATGGCTACACCTTC
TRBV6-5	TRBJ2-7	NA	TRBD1	CASNSGTGVAEQYF	TGTGCCAGCAACTCCGGGACAGGGGTCGCCGAGCAGTACTTC
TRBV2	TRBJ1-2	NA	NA	CASSDRGAGYTF	TGTGCCAGCAGTGACAGGGGTGCTGGCTACACCTTC
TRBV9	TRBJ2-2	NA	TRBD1	CASSVAGTANTGELFF	TGTGCCAGCAGCGTAGCTGGGACAGCGAACACCGGGGAGCTGTTTTTT
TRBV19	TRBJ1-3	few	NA	CASSDWRDSNTIYF	TGTGCCAGTAGTGACTGGAGGGATTCAAACACCATATATTTT